This TCR beta chain was recovered during a study of regulatory T cells in long-lasting Graves disease. On the study more broadly: Antithyroid drug use was under 3 months in newly diagnosed Graves' patients.

J lost 5 bases, V lost 4 bases, and 9 bases had no gene match. This CDR3 is built from 16 residues. CDR1 SGHRS and CDR2 YFSETQ come from the germline V gene. CDR3-region Arm-PCR and iRepertoire HTBI primers produced the TCR beta libraries. Each CDR3 protein gets one entry after TCRdb re-called the multiplex PCR reads with MiXCR. The sample lists over 450,000 distinct CDR3 sequences; approximately 12% were seen once. Documented time point: newly diagnosed GD, antithyroid drugs for less than 3 months. From RNA extracted from PBMCs, the TCR library was made. A further study also used this sample, focusing on T cells in Graves' hyperthyroidism and ophthalmopathy. That source reports: HTBI primers drove first-round RT-PCR of the TCR CDR3.

Sample: peripheral blood mononuclear cells (PBMCs), taken at new diagnosis, from a patient treated with antithyroid drugs. The gene calls are TRBV5-1 and TRBJ2-1, with TRBD2 matching 10 bases. The receptor's source is a woman younger than 45 with Graves disease. CDR3 sequence (DNA): TGCGCCAGCAGCCCCGACTTAGCGGGAGGACACAATGAGCAGTTCTTC. It translates to CASSPDLAGGHNEQFF. Supplemented by reference TRBV5-1 and TRBJ2-1, the full variable domain reads KAGVTQTPRYLIKTRGQQVTLSCSPISGHRSVSWYQQTPGQGLQFLFEYFSETQRNKGNFPGRFSGRQFSNSRSEMNVSTLELGDSALYLCASSPDLAGGHNEQFFGPGTRLTVL.